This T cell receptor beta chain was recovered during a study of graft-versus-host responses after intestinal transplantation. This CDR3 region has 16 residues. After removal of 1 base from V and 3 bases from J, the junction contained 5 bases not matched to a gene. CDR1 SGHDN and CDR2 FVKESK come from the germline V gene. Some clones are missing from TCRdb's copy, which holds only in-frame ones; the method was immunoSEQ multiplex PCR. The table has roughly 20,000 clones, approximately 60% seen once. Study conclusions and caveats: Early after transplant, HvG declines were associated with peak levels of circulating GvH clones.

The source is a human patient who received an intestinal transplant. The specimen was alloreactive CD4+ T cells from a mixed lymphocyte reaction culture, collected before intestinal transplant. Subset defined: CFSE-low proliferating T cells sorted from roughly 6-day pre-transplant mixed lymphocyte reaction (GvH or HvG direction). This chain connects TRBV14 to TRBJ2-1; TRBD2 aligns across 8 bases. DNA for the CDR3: TGTGCCAGCAGCCAAGTAGTCGGGAGGGTCTACAATGAGCAGTTCTTC. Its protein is CASSQVVGRVYNEQFF.